Listed below are T cell receptor beta chains from one sample, sequenced in a study of T cell changes during pregnancy in multiple sclerosis. Measured with immunoSEQ multiplex PCR; TCRdb has only the in-frame clones, and not every one. Of roughly 86,000 clones listed, around 92% are singletons. The specimen was peripheral blood, collected in the first trimester of pregnancy. Every receptor here comes from a female donor with multiple sclerosis, enrolled in a pregnancy study. Each CDR3 is given with its conserved first and last residue. D genes are given only for firm matches. Not every row has a clone size; where given, it reads once, few, many or a size class.

D gene,V gene,J gene,CDR3 length,clone size,CDR3 DNA,CDR3 protein
TRBD2,TRBV6-5,TRBJ2-3,15,NA,TGTGCCAGCAGTTACGGGGCCGGGGGGACAGATACGCAGTATTTT,CASSYGAGGTDTQYF
NA,TRBV13,TRBJ1-3,14,NA,TGTGCCAGCAGCTTAGGACACTCTGGAAACACCATATATTTT,CASSLGHSGNTIYF
NA,TRBV4-1,TRBJ2-5,16,NA,TGCGCCAGCAGCCCGACTAATCAGTTTGGTCGGGAGACCCAGTACTTC,CASSPTNQFGRETQYF
NA,TRBV5-6,TRBJ1-5,16,NA,TGTGCCAGCAGCTGGGGGGGTGGTGGGTTCGGACAGCCCCAGCATTTT,CASSWGGGGFGQPQHF
NA,TRBV7-9,TRBJ2-1,13,NA,TGTGCCAGCAGCTTAGCAGAGTACAATGAGCAGTTCTTC,CASSLAEYNEQFF
NA,TRBV10-3,TRBJ2-7,12,NA,TGTGCCATCAGTGGGCAGACCTACGAGCAGTACTTC,CAISGQTYEQYF
NA,TRBV14,TRBJ1-3,16,NA,TGTGCCAGCAGCCAAGGCGAGACAGCTTTGGGAAACACCATATATTTT,CASSQGETALGNTIYF
TRBD2,TRBV5-4,TRBJ2-4,13,NA,TGTGCCAGCAGCTTTCTCAGGGAGGGCATTCAGTACTTC,CASSFLREGIQYF
NA,TRBV25-1,TRBJ1-4,13,NA,TGTGCCAGCAGGTTAGATGATAATGAAAAACTGTTTTTT,CASRLDDNEKLFF
TRBD2,TRBV19,TRBJ2-1,15,NA,TGTGCCAGTAGTTGGGGACTAGCGGGACACAATGAGCAGTTCTTC,CASSWGLAGHNEQFF
TRBD1,TRBV15,TRBJ2-7,14,NA,TGTGCCACAAGGGGTGCCGACAGGGGCTACGAGCAGTACTTC,CATRGADRGYEQYF
NA,TRBV6-5,TRBJ2-1,15,NA,TGTGCCAGCAGTAGTTTGGGTGAGGGAAACAATGAGCAGTTCTTC,CASSSLGEGNNEQFF
NA,TRBV4-1,TRBJ2-1,12,NA,TGCGCCAGCAGCCAGAAGGGGGATGAGCAGTTCTTC,CASSQKGDEQFF
TRBD2,TRBV4-2,TRBJ2-4,16,NA,TGTGCCAGCAGCCAAGATAGGGGACTAGCGGGAAACATTCAGTACTTC,CASSQDRGLAGNIQYF
TRBD1,TRBV7-8,TRBJ2-6,17,NA,TGTGCCAGCACTAACAGGGGGCGAGTTACTGGGGCCAACGTCCTGACTTTC,CASTNRGRVTGANVLTF
NA,TRBV19,TRBJ2-2,15,few,TGTGCCAGTAGTGGGCTGGGAGCTAGAACCGGGGAGCTGTTTTTT,CASSGLGARTGELFF
TRBD1,TRBV9,TRBJ1-3,17,NA,TGTGCCAGCAGCGTAGGGACAGGGGGATTCGGGGAACACACCATATATTTT,CASSVGTGGFGEHTIYF
TRBD1,TRBV5-1,TRBJ2-1,18,NA,TGCGCCAGCAGCTTGACTTTACAGGGGGCGAGCTCCTACAATGAGCAGTTCTTC,CASSLTLQGASSYNEQFF
NA,TRBV28,TRBJ2-7,13,NA,TGTGCCAGCGGAGTCATAGCCCAGTACGAGCAGTACTTC,CASGVIAQYEQYF
NA,TRBV27,TRBJ2-2,17,once,TGTGCCAGCAGTTTCTCCCGGGGAGATGCGAACACCGGGGAGCTGTTTTTT,CASSFSRGDANTGELFF
TRBD1,TRBV18,TRBJ1-5,14,NA,TGTGCCAGCTCAAACGGACAGGGAGCTCAGCCCCAGCATTTT,CASSNGQGAQPQHF
TRBD1,TRBV29-1,TRBJ2-2,15,NA,TGCAGCGTTGAAGGGCAGGGGGCAACGGGCGGGGAGCTGTTTTTT,CSVEGQGATGGELFF
TRBD2,TRBV7-9,TRBJ2-1,19,NA,TGTGCCAGCAGCTCCGAAAACGGACTAGCGGGAGGGCCGAGGAATGAGCAGTTCTTC,CASSSENGLAGGPRNEQFF
NA,TRBV2,TRBJ1-4,13,NA,TGTGCCAGGAGCGGGGGACCGAATGAAAAACTGTTTTTT,CARSGGPNEKLFF
NA,TRBV18,TRBJ1-4,13,NA,TGTGCCAGCTCACCCGACGGGAGGCCCAGTCTGTTTTTT,CASSPDGRPSLFF
NA,TRBV19,TRBJ2-2,13,NA,TGTGCCAGTAAGTCAGCGGACACCGGGGAGCTGTTTTTT,CASKSADTGELFF
TRBD2,TRBV6-5,TRBJ2-7,15,NA,TGTGCCAGCAGCTTAGCGGGTAGCGGGATCTACGAGCAGTACTTC,CASSLAGSGIYEQYF
TRBD2,TRBV4-2,TRBJ2-7,15,NA,TGTGCCAGCAGCCAAACTAGCGGGAGGGACTACGAGCAGTACTTC,CASSQTSGRDYEQYF
NA,TRBV28,TRBJ1-2,12,NA,TGTGCCAGCAGTGGGGGGGCGGTCGGCTACACCTTC,CASSGGAVGYTF
NA,TRBV28,TRBJ1-2,14,NA,TGTGCCAGCAGTTTCTTCCTTGGAGATTATGGCTACACCTTC,CASSFFLGDYGYTF
TRBD2,TRBV19,TRBJ2-5,14,NA,TGTGCCAGTAGTCCCGGACTAGCTGGGGAGACCCAGTACTTC,CASSPGLAGETQYF
TRBD2,TRBV19,TRBJ2-1,17,NA,TGTGCCAGTAGTCCCACTAGCGGGACAAACTCCTACAATGAGCAGTTCTTC,CASSPTSGTNSYNEQFF
NA,TRBV7-9,TRBJ2-7,16,NA,TGTGCCAGCAGCTTAGCACAGGGGCCCGGGGGCTACGAGCAGTACTTC,CASSLAQGPGGYEQYF
TRBD2,TRBV19,TRBJ2-7,13,NA,TGTGCCTGTTCTGGCGGGAGCTCCTACGAGCAGTACTTC,CACSGGSSYEQYF
NA,TRBV25-1,TRBJ1-1,14,NA,TGTGCCAGCAGTGAATATTACGGGAACACTGAAGCTTTCTTT,CASSEYYGNTEAFF
TRBD2,TRBV5-4,TRBJ2-3,14,NA,TGTGCCAGCAGCCATAGCGGGAGGACAGATACGCAGTATTTT,CASSHSGRTDTQYF